This T cell receptor (beta chain) appears in the sequencing data of a study of blood T cells in healthy people across ages. This clonotype was seen more than once but under ten times. A J-beta primer mix and a sample-barcoded 5' primer were used in a second PCR of roughly 7 to 12 cycles. TCRdb re-derived calls from the 5' RACE reads in MiXCR, one entry per CDR3 protein. Of about 630,000 distinct CDR3 sequences in the sample, about 21% are singletons; the top ten hold under 4%. Trimming at V came to 6 bases and at J to 0 bases, leaving 5 bases not matched to a gene. CDR3 length equals 15 residues. Germline assignment: CDR1 SEHNR and CDR2 FQNEAQ (reference sequence).

The chain has TRBV7-9 and TRBJ2-1; 7 nucleotides line up with TRBD1. The TCR sequence derives from a man between 65 and 80 years old in good health. Sequenced sample: blood. The CDR3 region is CASRGQMSSYNEQFF. In nucleotides, the CDR3 is TGTGCCAGCAGGGGACAGATGAGCTCCTACAATGAGCAGTTCTTC.